The 30 T cell receptor beta chains below were found in one sample sequenced in a study of T cells after yellow fever vaccination. TCRdb reprocessed the 5' RACE reads via MiXCR and lists one record per CDR3 protein. The sample has 300,000 or so distinct CDR3 sequences, 6.5% to 8.5% seen once. The starting material was PBMCs, obtained 35 to 50 days after the first yellow fever vaccination. Every receptor here comes from a young man who received the YFV17D yellow fever vaccine.

This clonotype appeared many times. V and J are TRBV5-1 and TRBJ2-2, with 8 bases matching TRBD1. CDR3 length equals 14 residues. V lost 4 bases to trimming and J lost 7 bases; unmatched junction nucleotides: 6. Germline V lookup: CDR1 SGHRS, CDR2 YFSETQ. Here the CDR3 reads CASSQDRADGELFF. CDR3 in DNA: TGCGCCAGCAGCCAGGACAGGGCGGACGGGGAGCTGTTTTTT.

This clonotype was seen at least ten times. The chain combines TRBV11-3 with TRBJ2-1; no clear D gene. The V and J ends lost 3 bases and 9 bases respectively, with 12 bases between them. The CDR3 sequence is 13 residues long. CDR1 is SGHNT and CDR2 is YENEEA in the germline V gene. In nucleotides, the CDR3 is TGTGCCAGCAGCTTTATCCCCGAAGGTGAGCAGTTCTTC. Its translation is CASSFIPEGEQFF. The full variable domain, rest sourced from reference TRBV11-3 and TRBJ2-1, is EAGVVQSPRYKIIEKKQPVAFWCNPISGHNTLYWYLQNLGQGPELLIRYENEEAVDDSQLPKDRFSAERLKGVDSTLKIQPAELGDSAVYLCASSFIPEGEQFFGPGTRLTVL.

This clonotype was counted only a few times. Written as DNA, the CDR3 is TGTGCCAGCAGTTTAACCCCTACACTAGGGGGTGGGGAGACCCAGTACTTC. It is translated as CASSLTPTLGGGETQYF. The V call is TRBV28, the J call TRBJ2-5, with D perhaps matching TRBD1 (6 bases). V shed 2 bases and J shed 5 bases, with 21 bases lying between them. From germline, CDR1 is MDHEN and CDR2 SYDVKM. This CDR3 is built from 17 residues.

The chain carries TRBV20-1 and TRBJ2-5; D is possibly TRBD2 (5 bases). V was cut by 2 bases and J by 5 bases, with 15 bases left in between. In germline, CDR1 is DFQATT, CDR2 SNEGSKA (reference sequence). This CDR3 contains 14 residues. CDR3 bases: TGCAGTGCTAGAAGGAGCGGTGGTTGGGAGACCCAGTACTTC. Amino acids: CSARRSGGWETQYF.

On this clonotype itself: Germline and junction disagree at one end, which may indicate a read error. The chain joins TRBV27 to TRBJ2-2, with 7 bases matching TRBD1. This CDR3 spans 14 amino acids. Germline V gene data show CDR1 as MNHEY and CDR2 as SMNVEV (reference sequence). CDR3 bases: TGTGCCAGCAGCCCGACAGGGAACACCCGGGAGCTGTTTTTT. It yields the protein CASSPTGNTRELFF.

The CDR3 region is CASSSDRTGVGEQYV. CDR3 coding DNA: TGCGCCAGCAGCTCCGATAGGACAGGGGTGGGTGAGCAGTACGTC. The J gene is TRBJ2-7, the V gene TRBV5-1; 9 nucleotides align to TRBD1. This CDR3 contains 15 residues. Germline V lookup: CDR1 SGHRS, CDR2 YFSETQ. V lost 3 bases and J lost 7; bases outside the gene matches: 11.

This clonotype has just a few counts. The rearrangement links TRBV12-3 or TRBV12-4 to TRBJ2-3, with 9 bases that match TRBD2. This CDR3 has 15 residues. Trimming removed 7 bases from V and 0 bases from J; junction bases left unmatched: 5. The CDR3 loop reads CASILSGGSTDTQYF. The DNA of the CDR3 is TGTGCCAGCATTCTCAGCGGGGGGAGCACAGATACGCAGTATTTT.

This clonotype appeared many times. The chain combines TRBV6-2 or TRBV6-3 with TRBJ2-5, with D perhaps TRBD2 (5 bases). The V and J ends lost 5 bases and 5 bases respectively, with 18 bases between them. The CDR3 runs 15 residues. CDR1 and CDR2 from the germline V gene are MNHEY and SVGEGT. The CDR3: CASSARVNYPETQYF. The CDR3 nucleotides are TGTGCCAGCAGTGCGAGGGTTAATTATCCGGAGACCCAGTACTTC.

This clonotype was picked up a small number of times. The rearrangement joins TRBV27 to TRBJ2-3; D might be TRBD2 (6 bases). This CDR3 is built from 14 residues. V shed 4 bases and J shed 6 bases, with 14 bases lying between them. From germline, CDR1 is MNHEY and CDR2 SMNVEV (reference sequence). The CDR3 sequence: CASSSRGLADTQYF. The DNA for the CDR3 is TGTGCCAGCAGTTCCAGAGGGCTAGCGGATACGCAGTATTTT.

This clonotype was seen a few times. This sequence joins TRBV20-1 and TRBJ1-1; weak D call: TRBD1 (5 bases). The germline CDR1 and CDR2 sequences are DFQATT and SNEGSKA (reference sequence). The CDR3 length is 16 residues. With 0 bases removed from V and 2 bases from J, the gap between germline ends came to 16 bases. DNA for the CDR3: TGCAGTGCTAGAGATTTGTCAGGGAACCTCAACACTGAAGCTTTCTTT. This translates into CSARDLSGNLNTEAFF.

This clonotype has just one count. This clone may be a read error of a much larger clone one base away. This chain links TRBV10-3 with TRBJ2-3; TRBD2 might be the D (6 bases). Germline CDR1 reads ENHRY; CDR2 reads SYGVKD. This CDR3 has 20 residues. The CDR3 region has the DNA TGTGCCATCTGTGAGTCGATTGATGGGGCTGCGGGGCACTACACAGATACGCAGTATTTT. Amino acid sequence: CAICESIDGAAGHYTDTQYF.

This clonotype was observed a few times. The chain has TRBV5-1 and TRBJ2-1; 7 bases match TRBD1. Germline V CDR1 and CDR2: SGHRS, YFSETQ. V shed 4 bases, J shed 12 bases, and the junction held 13 bases outside the gene matches. This CDR3 region has 14 residues. CDR3 region: CASSTDRSQGGQFF. CDR3 nucleotides: TGCGCCAGCAGCACGGACAGGTCACAAGGCGGGCAGTTCTTC.

This clonotype was seen just once. The rearrangement joins TRBV25-1 to TRBJ1-1, with D possibly matching TRBD1 (6 bases). Germline values: CDR1 MGHDK, CDR2 SYGVNS. This CDR3 comprises 15 residues. Trimming took 3 bases from V and 4 from J, leaving 15 bases between them. For the CDR3, the DNA is TGTGCCAGCAGTGATCGATACGGGGGCTCCACTGAAGCTTTCTTT. Protein sequence: CASSDRYGGSTEAFF. The entire variable domain, with the rest obtained from reference TRBV25-1 and TRBJ1-1, is as follows: EADIYQTPRYLVIGTGKKITLECSQTMGHDKMYWYQQDPGMELHLIHYSYGVNSTEKGDLSSESTVSRIRTEHFPLTLESARPSHTSQYLCASSDRYGGSTEAFFGQGTRLTVV.

Only a few counts were recorded for this clonotype. This chain joins TRBV29-1 and TRBJ1-5; D is possibly TRBD1 (6 bases). The germline V and J ends were trimmed by 4 bases and 1 base, with 14 bases remaining between them. The germline gives CDR1 SQVTM, CDR2 ANQGSEA. The CDR3 runs to 15 residues. CDR3 region: CSVGGTKSSNQPQHF. DNA of the CDR3: TGCAGCGTTGGGGGGACAAAATCGAGCAATCAGCCCCAGCATTTT.

This clonotype showed up just a few times. The chain links TRBV12-3 or TRBV12-4 to TRBJ2-7, with 7 nucleotides matching TRBD1. The CDR3 length is 13 residues. The trim removed 2 bases at V and 7 bases at J, leaving 5 bases unmatched. The CDR3 reads CASSLTGAGEQYF. CDR3 nucleotides: TGTGCCAGCAGTTTAACAGGGGCAGGGGAGCAGTACTTC.

This clonotype was picked up a small number of times. This chain links TRBV20-1 with TRBJ1-1; D gene unclear. The CDR3 is made up of 11 amino acids. V was clipped by 4 bases and J by 0 bases, with 3 bases between them. Per germline, CDR1 DFQATT and CDR2 SNEGSKA (reference sequence). The CDR3 protein is CSAKLNTEAFF. CDR3 in DNA: TGCAGTGCTAAGCTGAACACTGAAGCTTTCTTT.

This clonotype has ten or more counts. In DNA form, the CDR3 reads TGTGCCAGCAGTCTAGCGATTGAGCAGTTCTTC. Its translation: CASSLAIEQFF. V is TRBV7-2 and J is TRBJ2-1; possibly TRBD2 for D (6 bases). This CDR3 is built from 11 residues. Trimming stripped 6 bases from V and 9 bases from J, with 9 bases between. Germline V gene lookup returns CDR1 SGHTA and CDR2 FQGNSA.

This rearrangement joins TRBV4-1 to TRBJ2-5; D tentatively reads TRBD1 or TRBD2 (5 bases each). CDR1 and CDR2 (germline): MGHRA, YSYEKL. Trimming stripped 0 bases from V and 4 bases from J, with 12 bases between. CDR3 size: 15 residues. The CDR3 is CASSQDGAGRETQYF. The CDR3 coding sequence is TGCGCCAGCAGCCAAGATGGGGCAGGGAGAGAGACCCAGTACTTC.

The chain joins TRBV29-1 to TRBJ2-7; 12 bases are a match to TRBD2. V trimming: 6 bases; J trimming: 4 bases; junction bases outside the gene matches: 13. This CDR3 is built from 16 residues. Germline values: CDR1 SQVTM, CDR2 ANQGSEA. CDR3 region: CSVVSLAGGLRYEQYF. The CDR3 DNA sequence: TGCAGCGTCGTCTCCCTAGCGGGGGGGCTAAGGTACGAGCAGTACTTC.

This clonotype was seen just once. The chain recombines TRBV4-1 with TRBJ2-7; 7 nucleotides line up with TRBD1. The CDR3 totals 15 residues. Germline lookup yields CDR1 MGHRA and CDR2 YSYEKL. After removal of 3 bases from V and 4 bases from J, the junction contained 9 bases not matched to a gene. CDR3 amino acids: CASSQTRDRGYEQYF. CDR3 in DNA: TGCGCCAGCAGCCAGACCCGGGACAGAGGATACGAGCAGTACTTC.

This chain joins TRBV7-8 and TRBJ2-5; a weak D match, TRBD2 (6 bases). V gave up 6 bases and J gave up 9 bases, with 26 bases separating them. This CDR3 spans 16 amino acids. Germline V lookup: CDR1 SGHVS, CDR2 FQNEAQ. CDR3 residues: CASSSGSGLGSIAQYF. The DNA for the CDR3 is TGTGCCAGCAGTTCGGGTAGCGGCCTCGGTAGTATAGCCCAGTACTTC.

This clonotype came up a few times. This chain uses TRBV20-1 with TRBJ2-5; possible D gene TRBD2, 7 bases. Trimming took off 3 bases at V and 3 bases at J, with 23 bases between the two ends. The CDR3 runs 17 residues. Germline V gene lookup returns CDR1 DFQATT and CDR2 SNEGSKA (reference sequence). CDR3 region: CSASPVGGKGDEETQYF. The CDR3 nucleotides read TGCAGTGCTAGTCCGGTGGGGGGGAAGGGGGACGAAGAGACCCAGTACTTC.

This chain joins TRBV19 and TRBJ2-5; a possible D gene is TRBD2 (5 bases). Germline values: CDR1 LNHDA, CDR2 SQIVND (reference sequence). This CDR3 has 13 amino acids. Trimming shortened V by 3 bases and J by 4 bases, and 9 bases separated the two germline ends. The CDR3 loop is CASSIQGGETQYF. The CDR3 region has the DNA TGTGCCAGTAGTATTCAAGGAGGAGAGACCCAGTACTTC.

This chain joins TRBV7-9 and TRBJ1-1; D is undetermined. CDR1 SEHNR and CDR2 FQNEAQ come from the germline V gene (reference sequence). Trimming stripped 1 base from V and 7 bases from J, with 10 bases between. The CDR3 runs 13 residues. The CDR3, as DNA: TGTGCCAGCAGCTTAGTCTCTGGCGGTGAAGCTTTCTTT. This encodes CASSLVSGGEAFF.

This chain joins TRBV12-3 or TRBV12-4 and TRBJ2-3, with 7 bases identical to TRBD2. There are 16 residues in the CDR3. V shed 0 bases, J shed 2 bases, and the junction held 5 bases outside the gene matches. The CDR3 nucleotides are TGTGCCAGCAGTTTAGCGCGGCTAGCGGACACAGATACGCAGTATTTT. Protein product: CASSLARLADTDTQYF.

This clonotype has more than one count but fewer than ten. This chain uses TRBV6-2 or TRBV6-3 with TRBJ1-5; 7 bases align to TRBD1. Per the germline V gene, CDR1 is MNHEY and CDR2 is SVGEGT. V shed 2 bases and J 1 base; nucleotides not matched to a gene: 8. The CDR3 contains 17 residues. CDR3 in DNA: TGTGCCAGCAGTTACAGCGAGACAGGGAGAAGCAATCAGCCCCAGCATTTT. Its protein is CASSYSETGRSNQPQHF.

This clonotype was seen ten or more times. The chain recombines TRBV20-1 with TRBJ2-1; D might be TRBD2 (6 bases). The germline V and J ends were trimmed by 3 bases and 7 bases, with 13 bases remaining between them. From germline, CDR1 is DFQATT and CDR2 SNEGSKA (reference sequence). This CDR3 region has 13 residues. CDR3 sequence: CSASKEGRNEQFF. In DNA, the CDR3 is TGCAGTGCTAGTAAGGAGGGCAGGAATGAGCAGTTCTTC.

This clonotype showed up just a few times. The chain recombines TRBV4-1 with TRBJ1-2, with TRBD1 matching 8 bases. V shed 3 bases and J 8 bases; nucleotides not matched to a gene: 11. The CDR3 consists of 15 residues. Germline V CDR1 and CDR2: MGHRA, YSYEKL. The CDR3 nucleotides are TGCGCCAGCAGCCATCTATTCCCAGGGGGCTGGGGCTACACCTTC. Translated, it gives CASSHLFPGGWGYTF.

V and J are TRBV5-5 and TRBJ2-1; 8 bases match TRBD2. CDR1 is SGHKS and CDR2 is YYEKEE in the germline V gene (reference sequence). With V trimmed by 5 bases and J by 6 bases, 13 bases remained unmatched. The CDR3 totals 16 residues. The DNA of the CDR3 is TGTGCCAGCAGTCTCTCTCGCGGGGGGAGCGGCAATGAGCAGTTCTTC. This gives the protein CASSLSRGGSGNEQFF.

This clonotype appeared many times. CDR3 sequence (DNA): TGTGCCAGCAGCCAGGGACAGGGGATCAATGAGCAGTTCTTC. It translates to CASSQGQGINEQFF. V and J are TRBV4-2 and TRBJ2-1; 10 nucleotides agree with TRBD1. Germline V lookup: CDR1 LGHNA, CDR2 YNFKEQ. V lost 3 bases and J lost 6; bases outside the gene matches: 2. The CDR3 has 14 residues.